These 5 T cell receptor beta chains came from one sample sequenced in a study of blood T cells in healthy people across ages. The authors ran a second PCR of about 6 to 11 cycles using a sample-barcoded 5' primer and a J-beta primer mix. TCRdb called the 5' RACE reads again in MiXCR, with one record for every CDR3 protein. The sample gives about 1.6 million distinct CDR3 sequences, 30% to 35% of which show up once; roughly 10% is in the top ten. Material: blood. These receptors came from a woman in her 30s in good health.

This clonotype came up a few times. The chain has TRBV20-1 and TRBJ1-2, with D possibly TRBD1 on 5 matching bases. The CDR3 is 14 residues long. CDR1 DFQATT and CDR2 SNEGSKA come from the germline V gene (reference sequence). Trimming stripped 5 bases from V and 5 bases from J, with 18 bases between. The DNA of the CDR3 is TGCAGTGCTGCCGCCAATCAGGGAGGGTATGGCTACACCTTC. Translating it yields CSAAANQGGYGYTF.

This clonotype came up a few times. This chain uses TRBV3-1 with TRBJ2-5; a possible D gene is TRBD2 (7 bases). Trimming left V 8 bases short and J 5 bases short, with 24 bases between. CDR1 is LGHDT and CDR2 is YNNKEL in the germline V gene (reference sequence). The CDR3 contains 16 residues. The CDR3 spells CASGERLTGRGETQYF. Here the CDR3 DNA reads TGTGCCAGCGGGGAGAGACTCACAGGGAGGGGGGAGACCCAGTACTTC.

This clonotype was picked up a small number of times. The gene calls are TRBV5-1 and TRBJ2-1, with 8 bases matching TRBD2. Trimming cost V 5 bases and J 8 bases; bases outside gene matches: 6. The germline V gene has CDR1 SGHRS and CDR2 YFSETQ. The CDR3 spans 13 residues. This CDR3 is CASRAGVFDEQFF. The CDR3 DNA is TGCGCCAGCAGAGCGGGAGTGTTCGATGAGCAGTTCTTC.

This chain links TRBV6-5 with TRBJ1-2; D remains unclear. Trimming removed 4 bases at V and 2 bases at J, with 11 bases between. This CDR3 has 14 residues. CDR1 and CDR2 (germline): MNHEY, SVGAGI. CDR3 coding DNA: TGTGCCAGCAGTTCAGAGTCCCTCAACTATGGCTACACCTTC. Translated, it gives CASSSESLNYGYTF.

This clonotype was recorded once. The genes are TRBV7-9 and TRBJ2-1, with TRBD2 identical over 7 bases. CDR1 is SEHNR and CDR2 is FQNEAQ in the germline V gene (reference sequence). The CDR3 has 16 amino acids. J gave up 1 base and V 1 base, and 4 bases lay outside the gene matches. CDR3 bases: TGTGCCAGCAGCTTAGATTGGGGGGGGTCCTACAATGAGCAGTTCTTC. Translating it yields CASSLDWGGSYNEQFF.